The clone carrying this T cell receptor (beta chain) was picked up one time. Its antigen is not known. TCRdb re-derived calls from the RT-PCR reads in MiXCR, one entry per CDR3 protein. The profile shows 450,000 to 600,000 distinct CDR3 sequences, approximately 15% of them singletons. This sample was included in a study of response to subunit inactivated influenza vaccine. General study results and limits: T cells newly recruited by each seasonal influenza vaccination are few, the authors suggested.

Trimming took 3 bases from V and 0 from J, leaving 15 bases between them. From germline, CDR1 is SGHAT and CDR2 FQDESV (reference sequence). The CDR3 covers 17 residues. The source of this sequence is a man aged 50 to 69 who received an inactivated influenza vaccine. Sequencing was performed on CD4+ T cells sorted from PBMCs, taken roughly 24 months after vaccination. The rearrangement links TRBV11-1 to TRBJ2-1, with D possibly being TRBD2 (5 bases). The CDR3 region has the DNA TGTGCCAGCAGCTTTAGAGGACTGTCGAGCTCCTACAATGAGCAGTTCTTC. This codes for CASSFRGLSSSYNEQFF.